This T cell receptor beta chain comes out of a study of T cells in Graves' hyperthyroidism and ophthalmopathy. Clinical Activity Scores of at least 3, NOSPECS grades of at least 4 and durations under 3 months characterized ophthalmopathy patients. Authors of the study amplified TCR beta CDR3 regions from RNA transcripts. First-round RT-PCR with HTBI primers amplified the TCR CDR3 region. MiXCR, applied by TCRdb to the multiplex PCR reads, yields one record per CDR3 protein. The repertoire consists of about 59,000 distinct CDR3 sequences, with approximately 53% occurring once and the leading ten covering roughly 3.4%. This clonotype occurred once. Relative to the germline gene, one junction end is altered; a read error may explain this. Material for sequencing was blood. This receptor was taken from a woman aged 55-69 years with Graves' ophthalmopathy.

The chain's CDR3 is CTSSLAGAYEQYF. CDR3 DNA: TGCACCAGCAGCTTGGCGGGGGCCTACGAGCAGTACTTT. The chain employs TRBV5-1 and TRBJ2-7; tentative D call: TRBD2 (7 bases). Germline CDR1 reads SGHRS; CDR2 reads YFSETQ. The CDR3 is 13 amino acids.